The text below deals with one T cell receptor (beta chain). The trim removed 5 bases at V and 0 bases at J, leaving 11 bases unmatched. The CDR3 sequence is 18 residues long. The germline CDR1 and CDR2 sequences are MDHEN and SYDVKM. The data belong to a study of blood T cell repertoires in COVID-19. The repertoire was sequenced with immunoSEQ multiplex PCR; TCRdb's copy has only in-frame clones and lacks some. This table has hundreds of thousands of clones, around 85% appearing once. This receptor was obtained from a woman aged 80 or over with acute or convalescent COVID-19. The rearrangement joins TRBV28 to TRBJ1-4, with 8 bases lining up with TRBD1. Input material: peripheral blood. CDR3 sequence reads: CASSEAGGPFATNEKLFF. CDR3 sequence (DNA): TGTGCCAGCAGTGAGGCAGGGGGCCCGTTTGCAACTAATGAAAAACTGTTTTTT.